Each of the 31 T cell receptor beta chains below was sequenced from the same sample in a study of cytomegalovirus exposure and HLA in healthy donors. Clones were read by immunoSEQ multiplex PCR, and TCRdb kept only the in-frame ones, dropping some. The sample shows around 130,000 clones, 85% to 90% of them seen only once. Sequencing input: PBMCs. These receptors all come from a woman in her 30s in good health and CMV-seronegative.

The chain combines TRBV18 with TRBJ2-7, with 8 bases matching TRBD1. Germline CDR1 KGHSH, CDR2 LQKENI. V was clipped by 0 bases and J by 5 bases; unmatched bases: 6. The CDR3 runs to 15 residues. In nucleotides, the CDR3 is TGTGCCAGCTCACCACCGGGGCAGGGGGCACACGAGCAGTACTTC. Translated, it gives CASSPPGQGAHEQYF.

The chain recombines TRBV5-1 with TRBJ1-1, with 8 bases fitting TRBD1. V gave up 5 bases and J gave up 9 bases; unmatched junction bases: 18. The germline V gene encodes CDR1 SGHRS and CDR2 YFSETQ. The CDR3 loop spans 16 amino acids. The DNA for the CDR3 is TGCGCCAGCAGTCCGGAGGGTATGTACGGGACAGGAAAAGCTTTCTTT. It encodes CASSPEGMYGTGKAFF. The full variable domain, rest sourced from reference TRBV5-1 and TRBJ1-1, is KAGVTQTPRYLIKTRGQQVTLSCSPISGHRSVSWYQQTPGQGLQFLFEYFSETQRNKGNFPGRFSGRQFSNSRSEMNVSTLELGDSALYLCASSPEGMYGTGKAFFGQGTRLTVV.

This clone was seen more than once but under ten times. This chain connects TRBV6-6 to TRBJ1-2; 7 nucleotides align to TRBD1. This CDR3 contains 12 residues. Looked up from germline, CDR1 is MNHNY and CDR2 is SVGAGI (reference sequence). With 2 bases clipped from V and 8 bases from J, the junction kept 2 bases outside the gene matches. The DNA of the CDR3 is TGTGCCAGCAGTTACGTGGACAGGGGCTACACCTTC. It is translated as CASSYVDRGYTF.

The chain links TRBV7-2 to TRBJ2-1, with 11 bases aligning to TRBD2. Germline CDR1 and CDR2: SGHTA and FQGNSA. J was trimmed by 4 bases and V by 4 bases; bases with no gene match: 0. The CDR3 is 14 amino acids. CDR3 sequence reads: CASSSSGGYNEQFF. The CDR3 coding sequence is TGTGCCAGCAGCTCTAGCGGGGGGTACAATGAGCAGTTCTTC.

The chain carries TRBV2 and TRBJ2-2; tentatively, D is TRBD1 (5 bases). Looked up from germline, CDR1 is SNHLY and CDR2 is FYNNEI. This CDR3 has 14 amino acids. Trimming pared 4 bases from V and 4 bases from J, leaving 10 bases between. The CDR3 is CASSGQNPTGELFF. The CDR3 DNA reads as TGTGCCAGCAGTGGACAGAATCCCACCGGGGAGCTGTTTTTT.

This chain connects TRBV7-8 to TRBJ1-5; TRBD1 agrees at 8 bases. V lost 4 bases to trimming and J lost 2 bases; unmatched junction nucleotides: 7. Germline V gives CDR1 SGHVS, CDR2 FQNEAQ. The CDR3 extends over 16 amino acids. In nucleotides, the CDR3 is TGTGCCAGCAGCTCCCAGGGGGCGCGGGGCAATCAGCCCCAGCATTTT. It translates to CASSSQGARGNQPQHF.

The chain couples TRBV25-1 to TRBJ2-6, with a weak D call TRBD2 (6 bases). Deletions cut 0 bases from V and 4 bases from J, with 10 bases between. The CDR3 has 16 residues. Germline V gene data show CDR1 as MGHDK and CDR2 as SYGVNS. CDR3 sequence reads: CASSEYGGAGANVLTF. CDR3 DNA: TGTGCCAGCAGTGAATATGGAGGGGCCGGGGCCAACGTCCTGACTTTC.

The V call is TRBV6-6, the J call TRBJ1-1; maybe TRBD1 (5 bases). The CDR3 extends over 13 amino acids. Trimming removed 2 bases from V and 3 bases from J, with 7 bases in between. The germline V gene has CDR1 MNHNY and CDR2 SVGAGI (reference sequence). As DNA, the CDR3 is TGTGCCAGCAGTTACCAGGGCTACACTGAAGCTTTCTTT. Its translation is CASSYQGYTEAFF.

In regard to this clone: Germline and junction disagree at one end, which may indicate a read error. The chain couples TRBV13 to TRBJ2-6, with unresolved D. This CDR3 is 16 amino acids long. CDR1 and CDR2 from the germline V gene are PRHDT and FYEKMQ (reference sequence). The CDR3 spells CVSARKADSGANVLTF. Here the CDR3 DNA reads TGTGTCAGCGCCAGGAAAGCCGACTCTGGGGCCAACGTCCTGACTTTC.

This clone was seen a single time. The chain employs TRBV18 and TRBJ2-3; D is uncertain. CDR1 KGHSH and CDR2 LQKENI come from the germline V gene. The CDR3 extends over 15 amino acids. V was pared by 3 bases and J by 0 bases, with 10 bases between. The CDR3 reads CASSPNSPSTDTQYF. In DNA, the CDR3 is TGTGCCAGCTCACCCAACTCCCCTAGCACAGATACGCAGTATTTT.

The chain joins TRBV5-6 to TRBJ2-7; 8 positions agree with TRBD1. With 0 bases clipped from V and 1 base from J, the junction kept 3 bases outside the gene matches. CDR3 length: 15 residues. Germline values: CDR1 SGHDT, CDR2 YYEEEE. CDR3 sequence (DNA): TGTGCCAGCAGCTTGGTAGGACAGGGTTCCTACGAGCAGTACTTC. Its translation is CASSLVGQGSYEQYF.

This clone was observed once. The chain carries TRBV11-2 and TRBJ2-7; possibly TRBD1 for D (5 bases). CDR3 length equals 13 residues. Between the trimmed V and J ends, which lost 3 bases and 2 bases, there was a span of 8 bases. Germline lookup yields CDR1 SGHAT and CDR2 FQNNGV. In DNA, the CDR3 is TGTGCCAGCAGCTTGGGGCCCCCCTACGAGCAGTACTTC. Translated, it gives CASSLGPPYEQYF.

This rearrangement joins TRBV19 to TRBJ2-1; 7 bases map to TRBD1. This CDR3 region has 15 residues. Germline V gene sequence: CDR1 LNHDA, CDR2 SQIVND (reference sequence). J was trimmed by 6 bases and V by 1 base; bases with no gene match: 6. The CDR3 here is CASSIGQGRGNEQFF. The CDR3 region has the DNA TGTGCCAGTAGTATAGGACAGGGAAGGGGCAATGAGCAGTTCTTC.

This chain links TRBV4-3 with TRBJ2-7; perhaps TRBD2 as D (6 bases). This CDR3 contains 16 residues. Trimming left V 2 bases short and J 0 bases short, with 14 bases between. Per the germline V gene, CDR1 is LGHNA and CDR2 is YSLEER. The CDR3 region is CASSQTLGTYSYEQYF. DNA of the CDR3: TGCGCCAGCAGCCAAACCCTGGGGACTTACTCCTACGAGCAGTACTTC.

This chain connects TRBV4-3 to TRBJ2-3; 11 positions agree with TRBD2. The CDR3 loop spans 15 amino acids. From germline, CDR1 is LGHNA and CDR2 YSLEER. J lost 2 bases, V lost 3 bases, and 1 base had no gene match. This chain's CDR3 is CASSQGLAATDTQYF. As DNA, the CDR3 is TGCGCCAGCAGCCAGGGACTAGCGGCCACAGATACGCAGTATTTT.

This chain joins TRBV5-5 and TRBJ2-7, with D possibly TRBD1 on 6 matching bases. Germline V gives CDR1 SGHKS, CDR2 YYEKEE (reference sequence). Trimming pared 4 bases from V and 0 bases from J, leaving 11 bases between. This CDR3 comprises 14 residues. In DNA form, the CDR3 reads TGTGCCAGCAGCAGAGCAGGGGACTCCTACGAGCAGTACTTC. Translated, it gives CASSRAGDSYEQYF.

The rearrangement uses TRBV11-3 and TRBJ2-1; 8 bases are a match to TRBD1. J gave up 4 bases and V 1 base, and 6 bases lay outside the gene matches. Per germline, CDR1 SGHNT and CDR2 YENEEA. The CDR3 length is 16 residues. Here the CDR3 reads CASSLAGTGRYNEQFF. DNA for the CDR3: TGTGCCAGCAGCTTAGCGGGGACAGGACGATACAATGAGCAGTTCTTC.

The chain employs TRBV19 and TRBJ2-7; maybe TRBD2 (6 bases). V was cut by 6 bases and J by 7 bases, with 16 bases left in between. CDR3 length equals 13 residues. Per the germline V gene, CDR1 is LNHDA and CDR2 is SQIVND (reference sequence). The CDR3 region is CASSAGFLGEQYF. CDR3 nucleotides: TGTGCCAGTAGCGCGGGATTTCTGGGGGAGCAGTACTTC.

This clone appeared a single time. The genes are TRBV11-2 and TRBJ1-1; TRBD1 is a possible D gene (6 bases). The CDR3 has 12 amino acids. V was shortened by 2 bases and J by 7 bases, with 8 bases between the two germline ends. Germline CDR1 and CDR2: SGHAT and FQNNGV. In nucleotides, the CDR3 is TGTGCCAGCAGCTTATCAGGGGATGAAGCTTTCTTT. Translating gives CASSLSGDEAFF. The full variable domain, rest sourced from reference TRBV11-2 and TRBJ1-1, is EAGVAQSPRYKIIEKRQSVAFWCNPISGHATLYWYQQILGQGPKLLIQFQNNGVVDDSQLPKDRFSAERLKGVDSTLKIQPAKLEDSAVYLCASSLSGDEAFFGQGTRLTVV.

The V call is TRBV5-8, the J call TRBJ2-7, with D possibly TRBD1 on 6 matching bases. In germline, CDR1 is SGHTS, CDR2 YDEGEE. The CDR3 sequence is 16 residues long. Trimming stripped 4 bases from V and 0 bases from J, with 17 bases between. CDR3 sequence (DNA): TGTGCCAGCAGCCCTCTGACAGGATCGAGCTCCTACGAGCAGTACTTC. Its translation: CASSPLTGSSSYEQYF. Complete variable domain (other parts from reference TRBV5-8 and TRBJ2-7): EAGVTQSPTHLIKTRGQQATLRCSPISGHTSVYWYQQALGLGLQFLLWYDEGEERNRGNFPPRFSGRQFPNYSSELNVNALELEDSALYLCASSPLTGSSSYEQYFGPGTRLTVT.

This rearrangement joins TRBV6-6 to TRBJ1-1; D uncertain. There are 14 residues in the CDR3. V was trimmed by 0 bases and J by 0 bases, leaving 5 bases between them. Germline loops: CDR1 MNHNY, CDR2 SVGAGI (reference sequence). The CDR3 region is CASSYSPVNTEAFF. DNA for the CDR3: TGTGCCAGCAGTTACTCTCCGGTGAACACTGAAGCTTTCTTT.

This clone appeared a single time. V and J are TRBV27 and TRBJ2-7; TRBD1 matches at 9 bases. CDR1 MNHEY and CDR2 SMNVEV come from the germline V gene (reference sequence). Trimming at V came to 4 bases and at J to 5 bases, leaving 6 bases not matched to a gene. The CDR3 is 14 amino acids. This CDR3 is CASSSPGTGNEQYF. The CDR3 DNA follows: TGTGCCAGCAGTTCCCCCGGGACAGGGAACGAGCAGTACTTC.

The V call is TRBV7-2, the J call TRBJ2-7; 9 nucleotides match TRBD2. V was clipped by 0 bases and J by 4 bases; unmatched bases: 7. Germline values: CDR1 SGHTA, CDR2 FQGNSA. This CDR3 spans 16 amino acids. CDR3 residues: CASSLAPASGVYEQYF. In nucleotides, the CDR3 is TGTGCCAGCAGCTTAGCGCCGGCTAGCGGGGTGTACGAGCAGTACTTC.

This clone has a count of ten or more. The chain combines TRBV5-1 with TRBJ2-5; 10 bases align to TRBD2. CDR1 and CDR2 (germline): SGHRS, YFSETQ. J was trimmed by 2 bases and V by 4 bases; bases with no gene match: 17. This CDR3 spans 19 amino acids. In nucleotides, the CDR3 is TGCGCCAGCAGCGTGCCGGACAGGCCTACTAGCGGGGCTCAAGAGACCCAGTACTTC. It translates to CASSVPDRPTSGAQETQYF.

This chain joins TRBV7-8 and TRBJ2-3, with D possibly matching TRBD1 (5 bases). Germline loops: CDR1 SGHVS, CDR2 FQNEAQ. Trimming cost V 1 base and J 4 bases, with 9 bases left between them. The CDR3 is 14 residues long. This CDR3 is CASSLGVGADTQYF. The CDR3 bases are TGTGCCAGCAGCTTAGGAGTAGGGGCAGATACGCAGTATTTT.

The rearrangement uses TRBV7-2 and TRBJ2-5; the D is unclear. The CDR3 has 12 residues. The germline gives CDR1 SGHTA, CDR2 FQGNSA. The germline V and J ends were trimmed by 0 bases and 5 bases, with 4 bases remaining between them. CDR3 sequence reads: CASSLARETQYF. DNA for the CDR3: TGTGCCAGCAGCTTAGCGCGCGAGACCCAGTACTTC.

This clone has at least ten counts. The chain carries TRBV10-3 and TRBJ1-2; TRBD1 agrees at 8 bases. From germline, CDR1 is ENHRY and CDR2 SYGVKD. The V and J ends lost 4 bases and 4 bases, in that order; junction bases with no gene match: 11. This CDR3 has 16 amino acids. The DNA of the CDR3 is TGTGCCATCAGTGGCAGGGGGCCAAGGGGTTCCTATGGCTACACCTTC. It yields the protein CAISGRGPRGSYGYTF.

V and J are TRBV7-9 and TRBJ1-4, with D perhaps matching TRBD1 (5 bases). Germline V gene sequence: CDR1 SEHNR, CDR2 FQNEAQ (reference sequence). The V gene lost 0 bases and the J gene lost 7 bases, with 15 bases spanning the gap. CDR3 length: 16 residues. The CDR3 sequence is CASSLALTAQGEKLFF. The CDR3, as DNA: TGTGCCAGCAGCTTAGCGCTTACAGCCCAGGGTGAAAAACTGTTTTTT.

The chain recombines TRBV6-6 with TRBJ1-5, with a weak D call TRBD1 (5 bases). The CDR3 has 15 amino acids. V was shortened by 6 bases and J by 9 bases, with 21 bases between the two germline ends. Germline CDR1 MNHNY, CDR2 SVGAGI (reference sequence). The CDR3 protein is CASSPELQGSRPQHF. DNA for the CDR3: TGTGCCAGCAGCCCCGAGCTGCAGGGAAGTCGGCCCCAGCATTTT.

The rearrangement links TRBV6-5 to TRBJ1-5; D may be TRBD1 (6 bases). The V gene lost 6 bases and the J gene lost 5 bases, with 11 bases spanning the gap. Germline V gene data show CDR1 as MNHEY and CDR2 as SVGAGI. The CDR3 is made up of 13 amino acids. The chain's CDR3 is CASRARGYQPQHF. The CDR3 bases are TGTGCCAGCAGAGCCAGGGGATATCAGCCCCAGCATTTT.

The chain recombines TRBV18 with TRBJ1-1; D remains unclear. This CDR3 has 16 residues. Germline CDR1 KGHSH, CDR2 LQKENI. V lost 6 bases to trimming and J lost 2 bases, with 19 bases between them. Here the CDR3 reads CASSPPRRDSNTEAFF. DNA for the CDR3: TGTGCCAGCTCTCCTCCGCGACGGGATTCCAACACTGAAGCTTTCTTT.